The T cell receptor (beta chain) under discussion was sequenced for a study of blood T cells in healthy people across ages. From germline, CDR1 is SNHLY and CDR2 FYNNEI. V lost 7 bases, J lost 1 base, and 17 bases lay in between. The CDR3 contains 16 residues. A second PCR of 7 to 11 cycles used a sample-barcoded 5' primer and a J-beta primer mix. TCRdb recomputed calls from the 5' RACE reads with MiXCR, one row per CDR3 protein. The sample has 1.5 million to 2 million distinct CDR3 sequences; approximately 50% are singletons. The chain recombines TRBV2 with TRBJ2-1, with D possibly matching TRBD2 (6 bases). The receptor comes from a woman aged 40 to 50 in good health. The sequencing input was blood. CDR3 sequence reads: CASTGKAGGSYNEQFF. The CDR3 DNA reads TGTGCCAGCACCGGGAAGGCCGGGGGTTCCTACAATGAGCAGTTCTTC. Full variable domain (missing parts from reference TRBV2 and TRBJ2-1): EPEVTQTPSHQVTQMGQEVILRCVPISNHLYFYWYRQILGQKVEFLVSFYNNEISEKSEIFDDQFSVERPDGSNFTLKIRSTKLEDSAMYFCASTGKAGGSYNEQFFGPGTRLTVL.